These 24 T cell receptor beta chains originate from one sample sequenced in a study of OX40 agonist ivuxolimab in advanced cancers. Here immunoSEQ multiplex PCR was the method, and the copy in TCRdb shows in-frame clones only, minus some. The data contain around 76,000 clones, approximately 90% of them seen just once; the ten biggest clones take up approximately 8%. Here the sequenced sample was CD4+ or CD8+ T cells sorted from blood, taken in a trial of the OX40 agonist ivuxolimab. The receptors were sampled from an adult with an advanced solid tumor such as melanoma, head and neck, liver or kidney cancer.

V gene TRBV6-1 combines with J gene TRBJ1-1; D perhaps matches TRBD1 (5 bases). There are 14 residues in the CDR3. V lost 8 bases to trimming and J lost 4 bases, with 17 bases between them. Germline lookup yields CDR1 MNHNS and CDR2 SASEGT. Here the CDR3 DNA reads TGTGCCAGCTCCCTTACTGGGGGGGGCACTGAAGCTTTCTTT. Protein: CASSLTGGGTEAFF.

This chain uses TRBV19 with TRBJ2-5, with 7 bases that match TRBD2. In germline, CDR1 is LNHDA, CDR2 SQIVND (reference sequence). CDR3 size: 17 residues. V shed 7 bases, J shed 2 bases, and the junction held 16 bases outside the gene matches. Here the CDR3 DNA reads TGTGCCAGTAATTTTCCCCCCTCTGGGGGGGGACAAGAGACCCAGTACTTC. Its translation: CASNFPPSGGGQETQYF. Full variable domain (remainder filled in from reference TRBV19 and TRBJ2-5): DGGITQSPKYLFRKEGQNVTLSCEQNLNHDAMYWYRQDPGQGLRLIYYSQIVNDFQKGDIAEGYSVSREKKESFPLTVTSAQKNPTAFYLCASNFPPSGGGQETQYFGPGTRLLVL.

This chain uses TRBV30 with TRBJ1-2, with D possibly being TRBD1 (5 bases). CDR1 is GTSNPN and CDR2 is SVGIG in the germline V gene (reference sequence). The CDR3 runs to 15 residues. The germline V and J ends were trimmed by 5 bases and 5 bases, with 21 bases remaining between them. This CDR3 reads CAWGEKTVKSYGYTF. The CDR3 DNA reads TGTGCCTGGGGGGAGAAGACAGTCAAAAGTTATGGCTACACCTTC.

J is TRBJ2-5 and V is TRBV19; possibly TRBD1 for D (6 bases). V lost 3 bases and J lost 3, with 14 bases in between. CDR3 length: 15 amino acids. The germline V gene has CDR1 LNHDA and CDR2 SQIVND (reference sequence). The CDR3 sequence is CASSIDPGQKETQYF. The CDR3 coding sequence is TGTGCCAGTAGTATCGACCCCGGACAGAAAGAGACCCAGTACTTC.

The V call is TRBV19, the J call TRBJ1-1; tentative D call: TRBD1 (6 bases). This CDR3 is 14 amino acids long. From germline, CDR1 is LNHDA and CDR2 SQIVND (reference sequence). V was clipped by 4 bases and J by 0 bases, with 9 bases between them. The CDR3 spells CASSRQVLNTEAFF. DNA of the CDR3: TGTGCCAGTAGTAGACAGGTCCTGAACACTGAAGCTTTCTTT.

The chain links TRBV5-4 to TRBJ1-2; no firm D call. The CDR3 consists of 15 residues. CDR1 and CDR2 (germline): SGHNT, YYREEE (reference sequence). V was clipped by 0 bases and J by 5 bases, with 14 bases between them. CDR3: CASSLGGGGYYGYTF. DNA for the CDR3: TGTGCCAGCAGCTTGGGGGGTGGCGGGTATTATGGCTACACCTTC.

This chain connects TRBV30 to TRBJ1-5; unclear D gene. Germline V lookup: CDR1 GTSNPN, CDR2 SVGIG (reference sequence). The CDR3 length is 13 residues. V lost 0 bases and J 7 bases, leaving 10 bases between the germline ends. CDR3 in DNA: TGTGCCTGGAGTGTCAACAGTCGGCAGCCCCAGCATTTT. Its translation: CAWSVNSRQPQHF.

The CDR3 is CASRAQGRVTEAFF. The CDR3 DNA follows: TGTGCCAGCAGGGCCCAGGGACGGGTCACTGAAGCTTTCTTT. The chain links TRBV5-6 to TRBJ1-1; possible D gene TRBD1, 5 bases. Trimming pared 5 bases from V and 4 bases from J, leaving 15 bases between. Germline CDR1 SGHDT, CDR2 YYEEEE. This CDR3 contains 14 residues.

The J gene is TRBJ2-3, the V gene TRBV6-1; D ambiguous. In germline, CDR1 is MNHNS, CDR2 SASEGT. This CDR3 is built from 15 residues. Between the trimmed V and J ends, which lost 5 bases and 6 bases, there was a span of 18 bases. The CDR3 region is CASSSTGLGSDTQYF. Here the CDR3 DNA reads TGTGCCAGCAGTTCTACCGGGCTGGGATCGGATACGCAGTATTTT.

The rearrangement uses TRBV5-1 and TRBJ2-7, with TRBD2 matching over 13 bases. Germline V gene sequence: CDR1 SGHRS, CDR2 YFSETQ. The CDR3 extends over 19 amino acids. V shed 1 base, J shed 1 base, and the junction held 11 bases outside the gene matches. DNA of the CDR3: TGCGCCAGCAGCTTGAAAACTAGCGGGAGGGCCCTCGAATCCTACGAGCAGTACTTC. This translates into CASSLKTSGRALESYEQYF.

The chain joins TRBV7-2 to TRBJ2-7; perhaps D is TRBD1 or TRBD2 (7 bases each). The CDR3 extends over 13 amino acids. Looked up from germline, CDR1 is SGHTA and CDR2 is FQGNSA. Between the trimmed V and J ends, which lost 2 bases and 6 bases, there was a span of 11 bases. The CDR3 coding sequence is TGTGCCAGCAGCTTACAGGGGGGGGTCGAGCAGTACTTC. Translating gives CASSLQGGVEQYF. Looking up the rest from reference TRBV7-2 and TRBJ2-7 gives the full variable domain: GAGVSQSPSNKVTEKGKDVELRCDPISGHTALYWYRQSLGQGLEFLIYFQGNSAPDKSGLPSDRFSAERTGGSVSTLTIQRTQQEDSAVYLCASSLQGGVEQYFGPGTRLTVT.

The gene calls are TRBV27 and TRBJ1-1, with a tentative D call TRBD1 (5 bases). From germline, CDR1 is MNHEY and CDR2 SMNVEV (reference sequence). CDR3 length: 14 residues. The V end was cut by 1 base, the J end by 4 bases, with 10 bases between. The CDR3 DNA follows: TGTGCCAGCAGTTTATTGGGGGGGGGCACTGAAGCTTTCTTT. It translates to CASSLLGGGTEAFF.

The chain has TRBV7-2 and TRBJ2-1, with D unclear. The CDR3 runs to 12 residues. CDR1 and CDR2 from the germline V gene are SGHTA and FQGNSA. V shed 0 bases and J shed 9 bases, with 6 bases lying between them. CDR3 amino acids: CASSLAGIEQFF. CDR3 bases: TGTGCCAGCAGCTTAGCAGGAATTGAGCAGTTCTTC. Combining the CDR3 with reference TRBV7-2 and TRBJ2-1 gives the whole variable domain GAGVSQSPSNKVTEKGKDVELRCDPISGHTALYWYRQSLGQGLEFLIYFQGNSAPDKSGLPSDRFSAERTGGSVSTLTIQRTQQEDSAVYLCASSLAGIEQFFGPGTRLTVL.

The chain carries TRBV19 and TRBJ2-2, with 7 positions matching TRBD1. Germline CDR1 and CDR2: LNHDA and SQIVND (reference sequence). V lost 2 bases, J lost 3 bases, and 6 bases stayed unmatched. The CDR3 totals 16 residues. DNA for the CDR3: TGTGCCAGTAGTATATTGACAGGGTATGACACCGGGGAGCTGTTTTTT. Residues: CASSILTGYDTGELFF.

The rearrangement uses TRBV6-6 and TRBJ2-7; 14 bases align to TRBD2. The CDR3 sequence is 13 residues long. Looked up from germline, CDR1 is MNHNY and CDR2 is SVGAGI (reference sequence). The V segment lost 6 bases and the J segment 6 bases; nucleotides outside the gene matches: 1. The CDR3 region has the DNA TGTGCCAGCAGGACTAGCGGGAGGGTCGAGCAGTACTTC. It yields the protein CASRTSGRVEQYF.

V gene TRBV14 combines with J gene TRBJ2-7; 8 bases are a match to TRBD1. CDR1 is SGHDN and CDR2 is FVKESK in the germline V gene. The length of the CDR3 is 18 residues. Trimming removed 1 base from V and 2 bases from J; junction bases left unmatched: 13. The DNA of the CDR3 is TGTGCCAGCAGCCAAGCCGTAAATCAGGGGGCCCTCACCTACGAGCAGTACTTC. Its translation is CASSQAVNQGALTYEQYF. Drawing the rest from reference TRBV14 and TRBJ2-7, the complete variable domain is EAGVTQFPSHSVIEKGQTVTLRCDPISGHDNLYWYRRVMGKEIKFLLHFVKESKQDESGMPNNRFLAERTGGTYSTLKVQPAELEDSGVYFCASSQAVNQGALTYEQYFGPGTRLTVT.

V and J are TRBV4-3 and TRBJ1-1, with D uncertain. Per the germline V gene, CDR1 is LGHNA and CDR2 is YSLEER. V gave up 4 bases and J gave up 5 bases, with 11 bases separating them. The CDR3 has 13 amino acids. CDR3 loop: CASSRAGGTEAFF. CDR3 nucleotide sequence: TGCGCCAGCAGCCGGGCTGGAGGGACTGAAGCTTTCTTT.

The gene calls are TRBV14 and TRBJ2-7, with D unclear. CDR1 is SGHDN, CDR2 FVKESK, per germline. The V gene lost 1 base and the J gene lost 5 bases, with 9 bases spanning the gap. The CDR3 extends over 13 amino acids. This CDR3 is CASSQVAVNEQYF. In DNA, the CDR3 is TGTGCCAGCAGCCAAGTGGCAGTAAACGAGCAGTACTTC. The full variable domain, in which reference TRBV14 and TRBJ2-7 provide the parts outside the CDR3, is EAGVTQFPSHSVIEKGQTVTLRCDPISGHDNLYWYRRVMGKEIKFLLHFVKESKQDESGMPNNRFLAERTGGTYSTLKVQPAELEDSGVYFCASSQVAVNEQYFGPGTRLTVT.

V usage is TRBV13 and J usage is TRBJ2-2; maybe TRBD1 (6 bases). The germline V and J ends were trimmed by 5 bases and 3 bases, with 13 bases remaining between them. Germline loops: CDR1 PRHDT, CDR2 FYEKMQ (reference sequence). This CDR3 has 15 amino acids. The CDR3 here is CASSPQQGYTGELFF. The CDR3 region has the DNA TGTGCCAGCAGCCCCCAACAGGGTTACACCGGGGAGCTGTTTTTT.

The V and J genes are TRBV27 and TRBJ2-4; TRBD1 might be the D (6 bases). The CDR3 totals 16 residues. V lost 5 bases and J lost 2, with 16 bases in between. Germline CDR1 and CDR2: MNHEY and SMNVEV (reference sequence). The CDR3 DNA sequence: TGTGCCAGCAGTCGGCGGACAGAAAAAACCAAAAACATTCAGTACTTC. This encodes CASSRRTEKTKNIQYF.

V gene TRBV5-1 combines with J gene TRBJ1-1; 9 nucleotides align to TRBD1. This CDR3 is built from 16 residues. The germline V gene encodes CDR1 SGHRS and CDR2 YFSETQ. J was trimmed by 2 bases and V by 0 bases; bases with no gene match: 5. The CDR3 here is CASSLGMTGGNTEAFF. CDR3 DNA: TGCGCCAGCAGCTTGGGAATGACAGGGGGAAACACTGAAGCTTTCTTT.

The chain has TRBV30 and TRBJ2-7; D gene unclear. This CDR3 contains 15 residues. Between the trimmed V and J ends, which lost 0 bases and 2 bases, there was a span of 14 bases. CDR1 GTSNPN and CDR2 SVGIG come from the germline V gene (reference sequence). Here the CDR3 DNA reads TGTGCCTGGAGTGTACCGGGCCCCCGACCCTACGAGCAGTACTTC. Residues: CAWSVPGPRPYEQYF.

The rearrangement links TRBV2 to TRBJ1-1; the D gene is possibly TRBD1 (6 bases). The CDR3 is made up of 13 amino acids. V dropped 5 bases and J dropped 4 bases, with 11 bases sitting between them. Germline V gene lookup returns CDR1 SNHLY and CDR2 FYNNEI. This CDR3 reads CASSYEGGTEAFF. The CDR3 DNA sequence: TGTGCCAGCAGTTACGAAGGGGGCACTGAAGCTTTCTTT. Full variable domain (rest looked up from reference TRBV2 and TRBJ1-1): EPEVTQTPSHQVTQMGQEVILRCVPISNHLYFYWYRQILGQKVEFLVSFYNNEISEKSEIFDDQFSVERPDGSNFTLKIRSTKLEDSAMYFCASSYEGGTEAFFGQGTRLTVV.

This chain connects TRBV21-1 to TRBJ2-7; no DNA check was done on the table's D call, TRBD1. TRBV21-1 constitutes a pseudogene. The CDR3 length is 11 residues. CDR3 amino acids: CASPRVGEQYF. In DNA, the CDR3 is TGTGCCAGCCCCAGGGTCGGCGAGCAGTACTTC.